This TCR beta chain was identified in a study of T cell clonality in common variable immunodeficiency. The assay was immunoSEQ multiplex PCR, and TCRdb's table has in-frame clones only and misses some. The sample holds over 40,000 clones, and no clone turns up only once. CDR3 length equals 12 residues. Germline V gene data show CDR1 as SQVTM and CDR2 as ANQGSEA. V gave up 5 bases and J gave up 7 bases, with 11 bases separating them. This clone has at least ten counts. The read terminates 3 residues before the CDR3 end, so the remaining end is supplied by the germline J gene. The genes are TRBV29-1 and TRBJ1-4, with unresolved D. This TCR was recovered from a person aged 18 to 70 in good health. The specimen was peripheral blood mononuclear cells. CDR3 DNA (partial): TGCAGCGTTAAAACGACGGGTGAAAAA. Translated: CSVKTTGEK. The complete CDR3 reads CSVKTTGEKLFF. Full variable domain (remainder filled in from reference TRBV29-1 and TRBJ1-4): SAVISQKPSRDICQRGTSLTIQCQVDSQVTMMFWYRQQPGQSLTLIATANQGSEATYESGFVIDKFPISRPNLTFSTLTVSNMSPEDSSIYLCSVKTTGEKLFFGSGTQLSVL.